These 2 T cell receptor beta chains were all obtained from the same sample, sequenced in a study of T cell responses to AZD1222 COVID-19 vaccine. Sequencing used immunoSEQ multiplex PCR; TCRdb keeps in-frame clones, though not all of them. The table lists roughly 75,000 clones, about four fifths of them singletons, with more than 8.5% in the top ten. The sequences come from peripheral blood, collected on day 0 of AZD1222 vaccination. Receptors originate from an adult in good health.

This chain uses TRBV5-1 with TRBJ2-1; a weak D match, TRBD2 (5 bases). This CDR3 region has 15 residues. CDR1 SGHRS and CDR2 YFSETQ come from the germline V gene. V was trimmed by 0 bases and J by 8 bases, leaving 15 bases between them. CDR3 amino acids: CASSLGAGGVDEQFF. The CDR3 region has the DNA TGCGCCAGCAGCTTGGGGGCAGGAGGTGTCGATGAGCAGTTCTTC. Supplemented by reference TRBV5-1 and TRBJ2-1, the full variable domain reads KAGVTQTPRYLIKTRGQQVTLSCSPISGHRSVSWYQQTPGQGLQFLFEYFSETQRNKGNFPGRFSGRQFSNSRSEMNVSTLELGDSALYLCASSLGAGGVDEQFFGPGTRLTVL.

This clone was counted a few times. The chain employs TRBV2 and TRBJ1-5, with D tentatively TRBD1 (5 bases). Germline assignment: CDR1 SNHLY and CDR2 FYNNEI. The CDR3 is 14 residues long. V was pared by 5 bases and J by 4 bases, with 12 bases between. The CDR3 protein is CASSTRQNNQPQHF. CDR3 DNA sequence: TGTGCCAGCAGTACCCGACAGAATAATCAGCCCCAGCATTTT.